Here is one TCR beta chain with its context. The data are from a study of blood T cell repertoires in COVID-19. Study information: The cDNA or gDNA used as material had been derived from T cells, B-cell-depleted T cells, or PBMCs.

Germline values: CDR1 SGDLS, CDR2 YYNGEE. Trimming cost V 1 base and J 7 bases, with 9 bases left between them. The CDR3 is 13 residues long. Profiled with immunoSEQ multiplex PCR; TCRdb holds only in-frame clones, not every one. The sample yields roughly 160,000 clones, approximately 84% seen once. The specimen sequenced was peripheral blood. The chain is built from TRBV9 and TRBJ2-1; D is unresolved. The TCR was taken from a man aged 70 or older with active or convalescent COVID-19. DNA for the CDR3: TGTGCCAGCAGCGTAACAGAAAGGAATGAGCAGTTCTTC. This encodes CASSVTERNEQFF.